The clone carrying this TCR beta chain was counted between two and nine times. Its antigen is unidentified. This CDR3 is built from 17 residues. Germline loops: CDR1 KGHSH, CDR2 LQKENI. The germline V and J ends were trimmed by 8 bases and 4 bases, with 26 bases remaining between them. The sample originates from a study of a mutant IDH1 vaccine in newly diagnosed glioma. In the study overall: Patients received vaccination from 4-6 weeks after radiotherapy alone, or with temozolomide cycles. Notes on the study in general: Vaccine-induced immune responses occurred in 93.3% of patients.

Described time point: week 35, safety follow-up. Every single dose of the vaccine, 300 ug of mutant IDH1 20-mer peptide, came with topical imiquimod. Profiling relied on immunoSEQ multiplex PCR, and the TCRdb table lists in-frame clones only, not all of them. The profile covers tens of thousands of clones, with 80% to 85% appearing a single time and roughly 4% taken by the ten largest. This chain uses TRBV18 with TRBJ1-1; the D is unclear. This clonotype was sampled from a man aged 25 to 40 with glioma. The source was PBMCs, collected from a glioma patient whose treatment included an IDH1 peptide vaccine. CDR3 DNA sequence: TGTGCCAGCCACCGGGAACCCTTATCCGATTTTAGCACTGAAGCTTTCTTT. The encoded protein is CASHREPLSDFSTEAFF.